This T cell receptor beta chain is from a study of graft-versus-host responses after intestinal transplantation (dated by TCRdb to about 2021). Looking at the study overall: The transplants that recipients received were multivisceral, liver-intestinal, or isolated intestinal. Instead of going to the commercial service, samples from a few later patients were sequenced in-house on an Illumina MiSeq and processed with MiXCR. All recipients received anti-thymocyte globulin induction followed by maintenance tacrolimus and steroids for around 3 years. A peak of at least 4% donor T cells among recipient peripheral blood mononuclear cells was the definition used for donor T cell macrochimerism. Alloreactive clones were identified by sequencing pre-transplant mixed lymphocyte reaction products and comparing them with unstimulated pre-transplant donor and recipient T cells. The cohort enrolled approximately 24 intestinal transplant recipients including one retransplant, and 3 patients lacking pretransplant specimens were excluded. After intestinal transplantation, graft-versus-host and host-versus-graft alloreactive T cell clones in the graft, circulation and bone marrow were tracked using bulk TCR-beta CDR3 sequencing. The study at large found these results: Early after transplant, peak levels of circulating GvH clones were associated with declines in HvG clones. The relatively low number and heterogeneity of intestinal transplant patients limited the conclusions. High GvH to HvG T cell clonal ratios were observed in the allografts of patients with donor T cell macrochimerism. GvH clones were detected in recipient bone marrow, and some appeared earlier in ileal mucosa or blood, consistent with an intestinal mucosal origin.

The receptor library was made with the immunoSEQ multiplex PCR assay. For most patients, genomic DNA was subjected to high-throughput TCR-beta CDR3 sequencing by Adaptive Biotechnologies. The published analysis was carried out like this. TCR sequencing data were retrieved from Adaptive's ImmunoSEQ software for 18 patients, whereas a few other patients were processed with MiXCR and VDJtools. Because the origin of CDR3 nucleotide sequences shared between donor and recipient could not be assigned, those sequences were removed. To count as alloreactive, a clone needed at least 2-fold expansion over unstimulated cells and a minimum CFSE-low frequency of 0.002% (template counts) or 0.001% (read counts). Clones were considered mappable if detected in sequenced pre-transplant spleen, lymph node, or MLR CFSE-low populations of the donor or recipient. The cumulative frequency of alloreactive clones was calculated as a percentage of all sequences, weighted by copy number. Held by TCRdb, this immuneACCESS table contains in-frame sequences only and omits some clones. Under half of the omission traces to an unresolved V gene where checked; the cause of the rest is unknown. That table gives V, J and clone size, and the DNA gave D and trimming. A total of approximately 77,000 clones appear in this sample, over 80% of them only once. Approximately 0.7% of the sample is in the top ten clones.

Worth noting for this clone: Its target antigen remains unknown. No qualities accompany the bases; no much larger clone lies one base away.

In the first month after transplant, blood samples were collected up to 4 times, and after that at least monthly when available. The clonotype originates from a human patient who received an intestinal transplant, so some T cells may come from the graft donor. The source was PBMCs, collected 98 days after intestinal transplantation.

CDR3 protein: CASSWQGPLEQYF. Here is the DNA: TGTGCCAGCAGTTGGCAGGGACCCCTCGAGCAGTACTTC. The V gene is TRBV27 and the J gene is TRBJ2-7; the D call is possibly TRBD1 or TRBD2, each sharing 5 bases. Counted from cysteine to phenylalanine, this CDR3 has 13 amino acids. Only the CDR3 part of the read is kept: 39 bases, read in frame from the first base. Taken from the germline V gene (reference sequence), the CDR1 and CDR2 loops are MNHEY and SMNVEV. V and J are truncated by 4 bases and 6 bases respectively, leaving an intervening sequence of 13 bases.